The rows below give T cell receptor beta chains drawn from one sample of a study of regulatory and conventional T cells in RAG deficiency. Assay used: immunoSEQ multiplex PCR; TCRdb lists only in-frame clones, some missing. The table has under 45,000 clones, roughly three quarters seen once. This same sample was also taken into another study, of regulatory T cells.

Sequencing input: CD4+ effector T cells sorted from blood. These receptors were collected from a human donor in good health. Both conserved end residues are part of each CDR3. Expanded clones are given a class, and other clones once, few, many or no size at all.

CASSVSASSYEQYF	14	-	TRBJ2-7	TRBV9
CSGGTTIEQYF	11	-	TRBJ2-7	TRBV29-1
CASSLGVEQNYGYTF	15	-	TRBJ1-2	TRBV5-1
CASSLGQGYEKLFF	14	-	TRBJ1-4	TRBV5-1
CASSQAYYGYTF	12	-	TRBJ1-2	TRBV14
CASSLTPGAGNTIYF	15	once	TRBJ1-3	TRBV7-3
CASSPSGLNTEAFF	14	-	TRBJ1-1	TRBV11-1
CASSAGTSPLHF	12	once	TRBJ1-6	TRBV11-1
CASNVRGTENEKLFF	15	once	TRBJ1-4	TRBV28
CVSRGAGSGELFF	13	few	TRBJ2-2	TRBV30
CASTHAQTLNTEAFF	15	-	TRBJ1-1	TRBV4-1
CSARGEKLFF	10	-	TRBJ1-4	TRBV20-1
CASRRQRGGPYEQFF	15	-	TRBJ2-1	TRBV28
CASKSRLAGVYEQYF	15	-	TRBJ2-7	TRBV28
CATSRDYSRGFEQFF	15	-	TRBJ2-1	TRBV15
CASSSGTLFPGYTF	14	-	TRBJ1-2	TRBV5-1
CASGLETTYEQYF	13	-	TRBJ2-7	TRBV12-5
CASSQSRAGGDYTF	14	few	TRBJ1-2	TRBV16
CASSYYLGWDTQYF	14	-	TRBJ2-3	TRBV6-5
CASSQTFLDRARYTF	15	-	TRBJ1-2	TRBV4-2
CAWSAPGSGKNTIYF	15	-	TRBJ1-3	TRBV30
CASSYEGQPSEAFF	14	-	TRBJ1-1	TRBV6-6
CAISDVAGAKETQYF	15	-	TRBJ2-5	TRBV10-3
CASSLTGFEQFF	12	-	TRBJ2-1	TRBV28
CASSIDRRAAYEQYF	15	-	TRBJ2-7	TRBV19
CASGEVGGLREKLFF	15	few	TRBJ1-4	TRBV7-8
CASSKTTVTAYEQYF	15	-	TRBJ2-7	TRBV6-1
CASSLKGTVTEKLFF	15	-	TRBJ1-4	TRBV5-4
CASSFDRPTGINYGYTF	17	-	TRBJ1-2	TRBV5-8
CARSLASRGPLSGYTF	16	-	TRBJ1-2	TRBV7-5
CASSTRRINTDTQYF	15	-	TRBJ2-3	TRBV19
CASRARQWSTTDTQYF	16	-	TRBJ2-3	TRBV2
CASSPRGDATNTEAFF	16	-	TRBJ1-1	TRBV11-2